This T cell receptor (beta chain) is from a study of blood T cells in healthy people across ages (dated by TCRdb to between 2015 and 2017). Broadly, across the study: Template switching captured roughly one uniquely barcoded TCR beta cDNA molecule per two T cells in model experiments. To avoid experimental bias, donors of different ages were distributed randomly across sequencing lanes. The study measured age-related changes in TCR beta repertoire diversity using deep sequencing normalized with unique cDNA molecular identifiers. Donors were grouped into four age groups: young (average approximately 15 years), middle-aged (less than 40), aged (about 60) and long-lived (around 80). The study analyzed two additional independent replicas of 1 million unique cDNA reads from the same blood draw for two donors, one aged 18 to 30 and one aged 80 or older. Findings and caveats that apply to the study as a whole: A strong correlation was found between observed TCR beta diversity and the percentage of naive T cells measured by flow cytometry. Conclusive comparison of naive and antigen-experienced compartments was prevented by the profiling of bulk unsorted PBMCs. Because donor CMV infection status was unknown, age-related changes in expanded clonotypes were potentially confounded. Observed TCR beta diversity per million T cells fell roughly linearly with age, and a significant reduction was already apparent by age about 43. Estimates of total diversity from one million sequenced T cells were regarded as lower bounds and underestimates. Compared with the aged group, the long-lived group had more naive CD4+ T cells, fewer expanded clones and increased TCR diversity, suggesting age selection.

The sample holds a few counts of this clonotype. Its antigen is unknown. Base qualities are missing; no much larger clone stands one base away. Per the germline V gene, SQVTM is the CDR1 and ANQGSEA is the CDR2. Taken from cysteine to phenylalanine, the CDR3 has 14 residues. The sequence is cut down to CDR3 DNA, 42 bases in frame from base 1. V is shortened by 6 bases, J by 0 bases, and the region joining them spans 12 bases. The approximately 39 donors, aged about 6 to 95 years, were systemically healthy Caucasian individuals from Russia. Each donor gave ten milliliters of peripheral blood, collected into EDTA-treated Vacutainer tubes. Ficoll-Paque density-gradient centrifugation was used to isolate PBMCs, with at least 6 million per sample. Total RNA was extracted from PBMCs with Trizol reagent, with at least 6 micrograms obtained per sample. The percentages of naive CD45RAhigh/CD27high T cells were determined by flow cytometry on a PBMC aliquot from every donor.

Receptor amplification or capture employed 5' RACE. These reads were obtained on an Illumina HiSeq 2500. A second PCR of roughly 6 to 12 cycles was performed with a sample-barcoded 5' primer and a J-beta primer mix. A unique molecular identifier was introduced onto each TCR beta cDNA molecule by a template-switch 5' adaptor carrying 12 random nucleotides. Each sample yielded at least 2.5 million CDR3-containing paired-end reads. The Mint cDNA synthesis kit, primed by a TRBC-specific oligonucleotide, was used to synthesize first-strand cDNA from all RNA. Following uracil-DNA glycosylase treatment, a first 18-cycle PCR with universal primers M1SS and BC2_uni_R was performed on all cDNA. Per the original workflow: For normalization, 1 million high-quality reads were randomly selected from each sample, with every read carrying a distinct molecular identifier. Reads with shared molecular identifiers were discarded instead of being binned into consensus sequences. MiTCR, run with a Q25 quality threshold and the strictest error-elimination algorithm, handled CDR3 identification, clonotype clustering and error correction. A nonparametric unseen species model with Euler transformation was used to estimate lower-bound total TCR beta diversity. TCRdb itself trimmed the public reads at Q25 with fastp, ran MiXCR and retained productive beta chains. Rows matching on CDR3 protein sequence are summarized as one entry with the most common DNA and genes. In this record, the V and J calls reflect TCRdb's handling and not the investigators' own analysis. Across this sample there are more than 550,000 distinct CDR3 sequences, with about 20% seen only once. The top ten clones comprise approximately 20% of the sample.

The rearrangement joined TRBV29-1 to TRBJ1-3; TRBD1 is possibly the D segment (5 matching bases). The sequenced material came from blood. The TCR originated in a man between 65 and 85 years old in good health. The sequenced DNA is TGCAGCGTCATTCCCGGGACCTCTGGAAACACCATATATTTT. This codes for CSVIPGTSGNTIYF.